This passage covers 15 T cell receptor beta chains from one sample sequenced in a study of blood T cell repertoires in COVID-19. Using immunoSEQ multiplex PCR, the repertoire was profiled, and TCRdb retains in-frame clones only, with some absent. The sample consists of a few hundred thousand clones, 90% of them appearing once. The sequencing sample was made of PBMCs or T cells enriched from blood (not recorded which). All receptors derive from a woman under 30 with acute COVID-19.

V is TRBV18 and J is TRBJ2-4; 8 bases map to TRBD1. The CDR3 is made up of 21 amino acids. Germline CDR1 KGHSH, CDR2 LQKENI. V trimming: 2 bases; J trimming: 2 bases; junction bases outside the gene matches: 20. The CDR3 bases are TGTGCCAGCTCACCATATGGGCTGGGGCAGGGGGCTCTTGAAACCAAAAACATTCAGTACTTC. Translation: CASSPYGLGQGALETKNIQYF.

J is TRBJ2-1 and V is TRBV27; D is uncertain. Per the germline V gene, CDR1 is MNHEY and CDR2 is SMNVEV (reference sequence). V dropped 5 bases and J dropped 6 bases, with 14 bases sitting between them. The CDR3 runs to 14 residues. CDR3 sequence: CASSPLSDFNEQFF. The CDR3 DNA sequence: TGTGCCAGCAGTCCCCTCTCCGACTTCAATGAGCAGTTCTTC.

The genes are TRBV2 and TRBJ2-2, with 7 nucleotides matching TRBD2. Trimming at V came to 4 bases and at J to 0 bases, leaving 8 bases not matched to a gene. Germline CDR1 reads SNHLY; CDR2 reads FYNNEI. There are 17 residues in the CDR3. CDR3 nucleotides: TGTGCCAGCAGTGGGGGCTTAGCGGGCACGAACACCGGGGAGCTGTTTTTT. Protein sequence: CASSGGLAGTNTGELFF.

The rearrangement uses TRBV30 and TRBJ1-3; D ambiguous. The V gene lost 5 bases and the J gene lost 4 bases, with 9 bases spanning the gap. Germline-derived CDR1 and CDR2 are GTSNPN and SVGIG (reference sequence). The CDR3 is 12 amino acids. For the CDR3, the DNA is TGTGCCTGGGCCCCTTCCGGAAACACCATATATTTT. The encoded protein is CAWAPSGNTIYF. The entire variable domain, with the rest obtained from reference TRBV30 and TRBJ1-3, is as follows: SQTIHQWPATLVQPVGSPLSLECTVEGTSNPNLYWYRQAAGRGLQLLFYSVGIGQISSEVPQNLSASRPQDRQFILSSKKLLLSDSGFYLCAWAPSGNTIYFGEGSWLTVV.

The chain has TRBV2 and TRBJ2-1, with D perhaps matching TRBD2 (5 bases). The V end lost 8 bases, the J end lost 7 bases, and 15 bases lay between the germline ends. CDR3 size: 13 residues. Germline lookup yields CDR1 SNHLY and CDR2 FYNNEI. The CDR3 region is CASPRAQENEQFF. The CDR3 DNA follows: TGTGCCAGCCCGCGGGCCCAGGAAAATGAGCAGTTCTTC.

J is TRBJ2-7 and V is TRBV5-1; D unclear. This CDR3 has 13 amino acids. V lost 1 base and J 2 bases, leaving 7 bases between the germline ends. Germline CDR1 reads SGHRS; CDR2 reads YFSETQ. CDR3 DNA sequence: TGCGCCAGCAGCTTGTTAGCAGCCTACGAGCAGTACTTC. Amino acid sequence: CASSLLAAYEQYF.

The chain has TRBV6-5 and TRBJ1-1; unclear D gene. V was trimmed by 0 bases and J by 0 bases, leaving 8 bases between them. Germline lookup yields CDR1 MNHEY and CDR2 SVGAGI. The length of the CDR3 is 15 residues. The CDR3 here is CASSYSRYMNTEAFF. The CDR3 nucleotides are TGTGCCAGCAGTTACTCGCGTTATATGAACACTGAAGCTTTCTTT.

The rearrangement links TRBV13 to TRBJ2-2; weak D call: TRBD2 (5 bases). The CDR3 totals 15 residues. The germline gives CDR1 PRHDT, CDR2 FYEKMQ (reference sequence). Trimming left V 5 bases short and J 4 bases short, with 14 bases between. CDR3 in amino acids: CASSLGERATGELFF. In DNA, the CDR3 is TGTGCCAGCAGCCTCGGGGAGCGAGCCACCGGGGAGCTGTTTTTT.

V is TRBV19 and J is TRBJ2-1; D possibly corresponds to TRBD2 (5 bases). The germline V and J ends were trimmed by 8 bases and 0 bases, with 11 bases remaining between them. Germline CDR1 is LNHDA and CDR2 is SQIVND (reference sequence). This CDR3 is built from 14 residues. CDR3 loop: CASSRDSSYNEQFF. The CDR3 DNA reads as TGTGCCAGTTCACGGGATAGCTCCTACAATGAGCAGTTCTTC. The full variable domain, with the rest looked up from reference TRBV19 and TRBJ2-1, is DGGITQSPKYLFRKEGQNVTLSCEQNLNHDAMYWYRQDPGQGLRLIYYSQIVNDFQKGDIAEGYSVSREKKESFPLTVTSAQKNPTAFYLCASSRDSSYNEQFFGPGTRLTVL.

CDR3 residues: CASSGVRAGGQSSYEQYF. The CDR3 DNA reads TGCGCCAGCAGTGGGGTAAGGGCCGGGGGGCAAAGCTCCTACGAGCAGTACTTC. The chain employs TRBV10-2 and TRBJ2-7, with D possibly matching TRBD2 (7 bases). Germline CDR1 reads WSHSY; CDR2 reads SAAADI. The length of the CDR3 is 18 residues. Trimming took 4 bases from V and 0 from J, leaving 22 bases between them.

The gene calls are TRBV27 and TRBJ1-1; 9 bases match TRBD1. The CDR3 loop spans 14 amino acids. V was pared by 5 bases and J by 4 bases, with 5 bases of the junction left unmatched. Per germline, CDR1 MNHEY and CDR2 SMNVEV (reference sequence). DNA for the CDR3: TGTGCCAGCAGTACAGGACAGGGGAGCACTGAAGCTTTCTTT. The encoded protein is CASSTGQGSTEAFF.

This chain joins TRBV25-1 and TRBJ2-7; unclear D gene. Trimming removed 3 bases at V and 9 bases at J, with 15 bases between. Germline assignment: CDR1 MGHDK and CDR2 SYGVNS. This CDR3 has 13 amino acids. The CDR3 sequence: CASSDPRSFWQYF. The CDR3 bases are TGTGCCAGCAGTGACCCCCGGTCCTTTTGGCAGTACTTC.

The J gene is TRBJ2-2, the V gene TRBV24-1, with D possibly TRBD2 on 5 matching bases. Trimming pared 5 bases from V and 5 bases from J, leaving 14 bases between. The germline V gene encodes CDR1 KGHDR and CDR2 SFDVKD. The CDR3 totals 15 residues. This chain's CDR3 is CATSGRRMETGELFF. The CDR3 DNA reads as TGTGCCACCAGTGGGAGGAGGATGGAGACCGGGGAGCTGTTTTTT.

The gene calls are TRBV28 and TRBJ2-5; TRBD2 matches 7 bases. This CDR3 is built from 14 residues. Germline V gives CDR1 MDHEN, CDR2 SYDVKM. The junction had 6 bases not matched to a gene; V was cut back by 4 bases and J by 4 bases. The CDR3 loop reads CASSSIAGVETQYF. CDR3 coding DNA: TGTGCCAGCAGTTCAATAGCGGGCGTAGAGACCCAGTACTTC.

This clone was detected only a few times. The CDR3 DNA follows: TGTGCCAGTAGTCCGGGGACAGGGGGCGGGGAGCAGTACTTC. Translating it yields CASSPGTGGGEQYF. This rearrangement joins TRBV19 to TRBJ2-7; 12 bases are a match to TRBD1. Germline V gene sequence: CDR1 LNHDA, CDR2 SQIVND (reference sequence). J gave up 7 bases and V 5 bases, and 6 bases lay outside the gene matches. The CDR3 covers 14 residues.